This T cell receptor (beta chain) was captured in a study of shared clonotypes between healthy human individuals (dated by TCRdb to about 2020). General notes on the study: A couple of women and three men aged 18 to 49 years were included in the cohort. For each donor, CD4 naive and CD4 memory were each given three plates, CD8 naive was given two plates, and CD8 memory was given one plate. Blood TCR repertoires of a handful of healthy adults were deeply sequenced to estimate repertoire size and the extent of clonotype sharing between individuals. To increase sequencing depth and limit assay-specific biases, TCR repertoire library preparation and sequencing were carried out by different laboratories using diverse techniques. Leukapheresis yielded between about 0.9 and 10 billion PBMCs per donor. Broad study findings and their caveats: Sampling was restricted to blood, and TCR repertoires in tissues likely differ from the TCR repertoires found in blood. The genetic and exposure-history diversity represented was limited by the small number of donors. Compared with non-shared clonotypes, clonotypes shared by all four sorted-subset donors had higher generation probabilities. Pairwise subsampling indicated that sequencing depth was expected to affect the degree of clonotype sharing among donors. Across a handful of donors, about 5.2% of naive CD4, roughly 3.3% of naive CD8, 2.3% of memory CD4, and over 0.35% of memory CD8 clonotypes were shared. Naive subsets generally had larger estimated clonotype richness than memory subsets did. Incomplete sequencing was indicated by rarefaction of sorted-subset datasets, despite the large sequencing depth.

CD8 naive samples were obtained by positive selection for CCR7 among CD45RO-negative cells, yielding a CD45RA+CCR7+ population from which TemRA cells were excluded. Donors were healthy HIV-negative adults with no recently reported acute infections or vaccinations. Every donor was a Caucasian adult living in Nashville, Tennessee, USA. Blood was obtained by leukapheresis, after which PBMCs were separated by Ficoll-Histopaque density gradient centrifugation and cryopreserved in liquid nitrogen vapor phase. Purity and quantity of every magnetically sorted T cell population were checked by analytical flow cytometry. Genomic DNA was isolated from every sorted fraction and measured by UV absorbance on a Nanodrop 2000c. In regard to this clone: Which antigen it targets is not known. Within one base of it there is no much larger clone, and no base qualities were kept.

Taken from the germline V gene, the CDR1 and CDR2 loops are MDHEN and SYDVKM. V trim: 4 bases; J trim: 2 bases; unmatched bases: 5. The cysteine opens and the phenylalanine closes a CDR3 of 16 amino acids. Only CDR3 DNA is held: 48 bases, read in frame from base 1. Using the deep immunoSEQ assay, multiplex PCR amplified TCR CDR3 regions from genomic DNA. Genomic DNA extracted from each cell subset was distributed evenly over all wells of several immunoSEQ 96-well plates, and each plate served as one replicate. For sorted subsets, about 220 ng of genomic DNA, equivalent to around 31,000 T cell genomes, went into each replicate PCR. Purified libraries were measured with a Qubit 3.0 fluorometer, size-checked on a Bioanalyzer 2100, and measured again with the KAPA Library Quantification kit. Every immunoSEQ 96-well plate was sequenced on a dedicated single-read 150-cycle Illumina NextSeq 550 flow cell. On the study's bioinformatics: The immunoSEQ output contained only junctional sequences without quality scores, so filtering could not match that applied to full-length reads. To assign V/J genes and CDR3, sequences were annotated using PyIR, a Python wrapper for IgBLAST v1.9, with IMGT germline references. Any read was removed if the V/J assignment was weak (E-value above 1e-6), the CDR3 was missing, or the read contained stop codons, out-of-frame junctions, or ambiguous translated residues. V3J clonotypes were defined by identical inferred V gene, J gene, and CDR3 amino acid sequence. Percentage overlap between repertoires was calculated by dividing the number of shared unique clonotypes by the size of the smaller repertoire. Richness of each repertoire was evaluated using RTK rarefaction, the Chao1 estimator, and Recon v2.1 estimates of unobserved clonotypes. For all TCRbeta clonotypes obtained by the gDNA method from a few donors, generation probabilities were computed with OLGA. In TCRdb, the immuneACCESS table is reduced to in-frame sequences with V and J assigned. These tables do not hold every clone; where another copy was compared, an unresolved V gene accounts for under half, and the others remain unexplained. V and J calls and clone size come straight from that table; D and trimming were deduced from the DNA. This sample is represented by around 600,000 clones; about 98% of them were singletons. The ten top clones hold approximately 0.3% of the sample.

Rearrangement joined TRBV28 to TRBJ2-1, with 10 central nucleotides matching TRBD2. The specimen sequenced was naive CD8+ T cells sorted from blood. Taken with the paper, the label for cell subset or site translates to: CD45RA+CCR7+. This clonotype was obtained from a man younger than 45 in good health. The nucleotides are TGTGCCAGCAGTTCCCTAGCGGGAGTGGCCTACAATGAGCAGTTCTTC. It is translated as CASSSLAGVAYNEQFF.